Listed here are 5 T cell receptor beta chains from one sample, sequenced in a study of identical twins. A single record per CDR3 protein comes from TCRdb applying MiXCR to the 5' RACE reads. Among hundreds of thousands of distinct CDR3 sequences listed, 7.1% were seen once. The same sample was also used in a study of yellow fever vaccine responses in identical twins.

The specimen was PBMCs. The origin of the receptors is a woman aged 18-29 years in good health.

Points on this clonotype: A much larger clone lies a single base off, so this may be a read error. This chain connects TRBV29-1 to TRBJ2-4; D is possibly TRBD1 or TRBD2 (5 bases each). CDR3 length equals 12 residues. Germline loops: CDR1 SQVTM, CDR2 ANQGSEA. CDR3 nucleotides: TGCTGCGTTGAAGGCCAGGGACCCATTCAGTACTTC. Translation: CCVEGQGPIQYF.

This clonotype was observed a handful of times. The rearrangement uses TRBV5-5 and TRBJ2-4; 8 bases map to TRBD2. Trimming at V came to 0 bases and at J to 7 bases, leaving 0 bases not matched to a gene. There are 13 residues in the CDR3. The germline gives CDR1 SGHKS, CDR2 YYEKEE (reference sequence). The CDR3 region has the DNA TGTGCCAGCAGCTTGGCTAGCGGGAACATTCAGTACTTC. Residues: CASSLASGNIQYF.

This clonotype was seen a handful of times. This chain connects TRBV29-1 to TRBJ2-2; 7 bases line up with TRBD1. V trimming: 4 bases; J trimming: 5 bases; junction bases outside the gene matches: 4. This CDR3 has 13 amino acids. Germline-derived CDR1 and CDR2 are SQVTM and ANQGSEA. This CDR3 reads CSVGQGRTGELFF. The DNA of the CDR3 is TGCAGCGTTGGACAGGGTCGGACCGGGGAGCTGTTTTTT.

A few counts support this clonotype. The rearrangement uses TRBV27 and TRBJ2-7, with 10 bases that match TRBD1. The CDR3 runs 15 residues. After removal of 6 bases from V and 6 bases from J, the junction contained 11 bases not matched to a gene. The germline CDR1 and CDR2 sequences are MNHEY and SMNVEV (reference sequence). CDR3 nucleotide sequence: TGTGCCAGCAGCAGACAGGGGGCGCTTCTTGGCGAGCAGTACGTC. Amino acids: CASSRQGALLGEQYV.

The chain couples TRBV9 to TRBJ2-1; a weak D match, TRBD2 (7 bases). The germline V and J ends were trimmed by 7 bases and 0 bases, with 11 bases remaining between them. CDR3 length: 14 amino acids. CDR1 is SGDLS, CDR2 YYNGEE, per germline. The CDR3 is CASSGEGSYNEQFF. CDR3 in DNA: TGTGCCAGCTCAGGGGAGGGCTCCTACAATGAGCAGTTCTTC.